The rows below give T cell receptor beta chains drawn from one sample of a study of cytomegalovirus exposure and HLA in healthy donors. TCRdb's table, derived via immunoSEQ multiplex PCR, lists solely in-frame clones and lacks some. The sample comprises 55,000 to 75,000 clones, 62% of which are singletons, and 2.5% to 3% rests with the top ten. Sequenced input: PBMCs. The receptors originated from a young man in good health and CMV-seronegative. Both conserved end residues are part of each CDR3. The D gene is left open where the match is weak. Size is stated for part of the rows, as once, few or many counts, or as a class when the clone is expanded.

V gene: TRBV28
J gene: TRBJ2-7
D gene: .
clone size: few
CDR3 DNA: TGTGCCAGCAGTCGGGAGAGCCTCCCACCCTACGAGCAGTACTTC
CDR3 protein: CASSRESLPPYEQYF

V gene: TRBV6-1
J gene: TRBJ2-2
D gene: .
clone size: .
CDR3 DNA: TGTGCCAGCAGTGAATTGTCCTTCGGGGAGCTGTTTTTT
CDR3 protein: CASSELSFGELFF

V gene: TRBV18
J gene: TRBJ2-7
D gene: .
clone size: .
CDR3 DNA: TGTGCCAGCTCACCACCGTTCCTAGTGTACGAGCAGTACTTC
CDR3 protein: CASSPPFLVYEQYF

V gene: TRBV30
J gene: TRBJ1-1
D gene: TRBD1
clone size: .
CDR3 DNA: TGTGCCTGGAGTGTACAATCGGGGCGACAGGGGGGGACTGAAGCTTTCTTT
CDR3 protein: CAWSVQSGRQGGTEAFF

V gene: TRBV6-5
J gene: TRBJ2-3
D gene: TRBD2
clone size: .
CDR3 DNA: TGTGCCAGCAGTGCCGGACTAGCCACAGATACGCAGTATTTT
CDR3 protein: CASSAGLATDTQYF

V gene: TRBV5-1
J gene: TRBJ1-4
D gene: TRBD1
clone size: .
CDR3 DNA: TGCGCCAGCAGCTTGGCGGGACAGCCTATTCAGGAAAAACTGTTTTTT
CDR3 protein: CASSLAGQPIQEKLFF

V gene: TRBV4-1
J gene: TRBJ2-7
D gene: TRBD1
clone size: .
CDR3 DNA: TGCGCCAGCAGCCCCTCCAGGGGGACGGGCTCCTACGAGCAGTACTTC
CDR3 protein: CASSPSRGTGSYEQYF

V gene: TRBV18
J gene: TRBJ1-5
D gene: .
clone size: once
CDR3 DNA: TGTGCCAGCTCACCCTGGGGCCACACCAATCAGCCCCAGCATTTT
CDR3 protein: CASSPWGHTNQPQHF

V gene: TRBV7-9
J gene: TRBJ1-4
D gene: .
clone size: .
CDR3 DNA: TGTGCCAGCAGCTTATCCGCGGTGGATGAAAAACTGTTTTTT
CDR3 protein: CASSLSAVDEKLFF

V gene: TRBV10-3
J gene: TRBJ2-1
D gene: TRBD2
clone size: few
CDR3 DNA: TGTGCCATCAGTGAGCCGGGACTAGCGGGGGGAAATGAGCAGTTCTTC
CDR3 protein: CAISEPGLAGGNEQFF

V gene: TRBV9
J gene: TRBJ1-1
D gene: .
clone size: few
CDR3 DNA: TGTGCCAGCAGCGTAGGGGGAGGCATGAACACTGAAGCTTTCTTT
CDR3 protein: CASSVGGGMNTEAFF

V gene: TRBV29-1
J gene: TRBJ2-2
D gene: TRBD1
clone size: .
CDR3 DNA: TGCAGCGTCACCCCGGGACAGGGCAACACCGGGGAGCTGTTTTTT
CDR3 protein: CSVTPGQGNTGELFF

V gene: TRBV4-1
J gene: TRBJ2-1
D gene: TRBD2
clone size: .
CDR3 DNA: TGCGCCAGCAGCCTTCGGGGGCAGGGGGGGACTAGCGGCTACAATGAGCAGTTCTTC
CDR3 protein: CASSLRGQGGTSGYNEQFF

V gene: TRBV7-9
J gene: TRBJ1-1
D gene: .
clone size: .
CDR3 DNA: TGTGCCAGCAGCTTCCAGGGGACCTCGAAAACTGAAGCTTTCTTT
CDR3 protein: CASSFQGTSKTEAFF

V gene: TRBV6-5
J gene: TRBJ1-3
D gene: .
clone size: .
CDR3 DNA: TGTGCCAGCAGTTACTCAGAGGGGGGGACTGGAAACACCATATATTTT
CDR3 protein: CASSYSEGGTGNTIYF